This T cell receptor beta chain comes out of a study of PD-1 blockade in classical Hodgkin lymphoma. Whole-study findings and limits: CD4+ TCR diversity, unlike CD8+, rose significantly by C4D1.

Autologous stem cell transplantation was followed by relapse in every patient, and brentuximab vedotin exposure varied. Complete response, partial response or progressive disease were the best responses. Concerning this clone itself: The target antigen is unknown.

The data were produced by immunoSEQ multiplex PCR, yet TCRdb's version contains in-frame clones alone and is incomplete. The table lists 100,000 or so clones, approximately 90% of them singletons. The V gene's germline CDR1 is LGHNA and CDR2 YNFKEQ. The length of the CDR3 is 15 residues. J lost 0 bases, V lost 3 bases, and 3 bases had no gene match. The source material was peripheral blood mononuclear cells (PBMCs), sampled before the second cycle of nivolumab. The sequence came from a human donor with classical Hodgkin lymphoma. The chain carries TRBV4-2 and TRBJ2-7; 9 bases fit TRBD2. Here the CDR3 DNA reads TGTGCCAGCAGCCACTTTAGCGGGAGCTCCTACGAGCAGTACTTC. Protein sequence: CASSHFSGSSYEQYF.